This is a list of T cell receptor beta chains from one sample in a study of PD-1 blockade in classical Hodgkin lymphoma. Using immunoSEQ multiplex PCR, the repertoire was profiled, and TCRdb retains in-frame clones only, with some absent. The table lists some 64,000 clones, 75% to 90% of them singletons, with approximately 15% in the top ten. Specimen: peripheral blood mononuclear cells (PBMCs), collected at baseline. The receptors derive from a human donor with classical Hodgkin lymphoma. Each CDR3 is given with its conserved first and last residue. The D gene is left open where the match is weak. Clone size is given for some rows only: seen once, a few or many times, or a class if the clone is expanded.

cdr3_aa: CSVRLAGVENIQYF; cdr3_nt: TGCAGCGTTAGACTAGCGGGGGTCGAGAACATTCAGTACTTC; j_call: TRBJ2-4; d_call: TRBD2; v_call: TRBV29-1; cdr3_length: 14; clone_size: NA
cdr3_aa: CASSPGSAEAFF; cdr3_nt: TGTGCCAGCTCACCAGGGAGCGCTGAAGCTTTCTTT; j_call: TRBJ1-1; d_call: NA; v_call: TRBV18; cdr3_length: 12; clone_size: NA
cdr3_aa: CASSLAQGYYGYTF; cdr3_nt: TGTGCCAGCAGCTTAGCGCAGGGCTACTATGGCTACACCTTC; j_call: TRBJ1-2; d_call: NA; v_call: TRBV7-9; cdr3_length: 14; clone_size: NA
cdr3_aa: CASSSPDGSYEQYF; cdr3_nt: TGTGCCAGCAGTTCCCCGGACGGTTCCTACGAGCAGTACTTC; j_call: TRBJ2-7; d_call: NA; v_call: TRBV27; cdr3_length: 14; clone_size: NA
cdr3_aa: CASRGRGTSGTAKNIQYF; cdr3_nt: TGTGCCAGCAGGGGACGAGGGACTAGCGGGACTGCCAAAAACATTCAGTACTTC; j_call: TRBJ2-4; d_call: TRBD2; v_call: TRBV28; cdr3_length: 18; clone_size: NA
cdr3_aa: CASSKNGGRGLRYYGYTF; cdr3_nt: TGTGCCAGCAGCAAAAACGGGGGCAGGGGATTACGGTACTATGGCTACACCTTC; j_call: TRBJ1-2; d_call: NA; v_call: TRBV21-1; cdr3_length: 18; clone_size: NA
cdr3_aa: CASSLETSGGWDEQYF; cdr3_nt: TGCGCCAGCAGCTTAGAAACAAGCGGGGGTTGGGACGAGCAGTACTTC; j_call: TRBJ2-7; d_call: TRBD2; v_call: TRBV5-1; cdr3_length: 16; clone_size: NA
cdr3_aa: CASSSRPGTVTTNEKLFF; cdr3_nt: TGTGCCAGTAGTTCTCGTCCCGGGACAGTTACAACTAATGAAAAACTGTTTTTT; j_call: TRBJ1-4; d_call: TRBD1; v_call: TRBV19; cdr3_length: 18; clone_size: NA
cdr3_aa: CASPGCTTETQYF; cdr3_nt: TGCGCCAGCCCTGGTTGTACCACAGAGACCCAGTACTTC; j_call: TRBJ2-5; d_call: NA; v_call: TRBV10-2; cdr3_length: 13; clone_size: few
cdr3_aa: CASSLAGSFVNTIYF; cdr3_nt: TGTGCCAGCAGCTTGGCCGGGTCCTTTGTAAACACCATATATTTT; j_call: TRBJ1-3; d_call: NA; v_call: TRBV5-6; cdr3_length: 15; clone_size: few
cdr3_aa: CASSLGLRANTEAFF; cdr3_nt: TGTGCCAGCAGCTTAGGGCTAAGGGCAAACACTGAAGCTTTCTTT; j_call: TRBJ1-1; d_call: NA; v_call: TRBV5-8; cdr3_length: 15; clone_size: NA
cdr3_aa: CASSYSRGSTDTQYF; cdr3_nt: TGTGCCAGCAGTTACTCGAGGGGGTCTACAGATACGCAGTATTTT; j_call: TRBJ2-3; d_call: NA; v_call: TRBV6-5; cdr3_length: 15; clone_size: once
cdr3_aa: CASSLEQGLFNQPQHF; cdr3_nt: TGTGCCAGCAGCTTAGAACAGGGACTATTTAATCAGCCCCAGCATTTT; j_call: TRBJ1-5; d_call: NA; v_call: TRBV7-8; cdr3_length: 16; clone_size: NA
cdr3_aa: CASSLGTSGGVETQYF; cdr3_nt: TGTGCTAGCAGCTTAGGGACTAGCGGGGGAGTAGAGACCCAGTACTTC; j_call: TRBJ2-5; d_call: TRBD2; v_call: TRBV7-7; cdr3_length: 16; clone_size: NA
cdr3_aa: CASGLLAGGPNEQFF; cdr3_nt: TGTGCTAGTGGTTTGCTAGCGGGGGGGCCGAATGAGCAGTTCTTC; j_call: TRBJ2-1; d_call: TRBD2; v_call: TRBV12-5; cdr3_length: 15; clone_size: few
cdr3_aa: CASSGGETRPSSFNEKLFF; cdr3_nt: TGTGCCAGCAGTGGGGGCGAGACAAGGCCTTCGAGTTTTAATGAAAAACTGTTTTTT; j_call: TRBJ1-4; d_call: NA; v_call: TRBV6-1; cdr3_length: 19; clone_size: NA
cdr3_aa: CASRDRGFLNEQFF; cdr3_nt: TGTGCCAGTAGGGACAGGGGGTTCCTCAATGAGCAGTTCTTC; j_call: TRBJ2-1; d_call: TRBD1; v_call: TRBV19; cdr3_length: 14; clone_size: NA
cdr3_aa: CASSLSAGTPGNTIYF; cdr3_nt: TGCGCCAGCAGCTTGTCGGCAGGGACCCCTGGAAACACCATATATTTT; j_call: TRBJ1-3; d_call: NA; v_call: TRBV5-1; cdr3_length: 16; clone_size: NA
cdr3_aa: CASSLALGTEAFF; cdr3_nt: TGTGCCAGCAGCTTGGCCTTAGGGACTGAAGCTTTCTTT; j_call: TRBJ1-1; d_call: NA; v_call: TRBV5-6; cdr3_length: 13; clone_size: NA
cdr3_aa: CASSYSGGDKNIQYF; cdr3_nt: TGTGCCAGCAGTTATAGCGGGGGGGACAAAAACATTCAGTACTTC; j_call: TRBJ2-4; d_call: TRBD2; v_call: TRBV6-5; cdr3_length: 15; clone_size: NA
cdr3_aa: CASSQGGGTGELFF; cdr3_nt: TGCGCCAGCAGCCAAGGAGGGGGGACCGGGGAGCTGTTTTTT; j_call: TRBJ2-2; d_call: NA; v_call: TRBV4-1; cdr3_length: 14; clone_size: NA
cdr3_aa: CASSQGTRTNTGELFF; cdr3_nt: TGTGCCAGCAGCCAAGGGACAAGGACGAACACCGGGGAGCTGTTTTTT; j_call: TRBJ2-2; d_call: NA; v_call: TRBV11-2; cdr3_length: 16; clone_size: NA
cdr3_aa: CASSSLRGGGGRDTQYF; cdr3_nt: TGTGCCAGCAGTTCCCTGCGGGGCGGGGGTGGACGAGATACGCAGTATTTT; j_call: TRBJ2-3; d_call: TRBD2; v_call: TRBV27; cdr3_length: 17; clone_size: NA
cdr3_aa: CASKDRAGGYETQYF; cdr3_nt: TGTGCCAGCAAAGATCGGGCGGGGGGTTATGAGACCCAGTACTTC; j_call: TRBJ2-5; d_call: TRBD2; v_call: TRBV11-2; cdr3_length: 15; clone_size: NA
cdr3_aa: CASSPDSRGYNEQFF; cdr3_nt: TGTGCCAGCAGCCCTGATTCCCGGGGGTACAATGAGCAGTTCTTC; j_call: TRBJ2-1; d_call: NA; v_call: TRBV28; cdr3_length: 15; clone_size: NA
cdr3_aa: CASSVASGTEAFF; cdr3_nt: TGTGCCAGCAGCGTAGCATCCGGCACTGAAGCTTTCTTT; j_call: TRBJ1-1; d_call: NA; v_call: TRBV9; cdr3_length: 13; clone_size: once
cdr3_aa: CASSSDDRGELAQHF; cdr3_nt: TGTGCCAGCAGCTCCGATGACAGGGGCGAATTAGCCCAGCATTTT; j_call: TRBJ1-5; d_call: TRBD1; v_call: TRBV6-6; cdr3_length: 15; clone_size: NA
cdr3_aa: CASSNRDRGQETQYF; cdr3_nt: TGCGCCAGCAGCAACCGGGACAGGGGCCAAGAGACCCAGTACTTC; j_call: TRBJ2-5; d_call: TRBD1; v_call: TRBV5-1; cdr3_length: 15; clone_size: NA
cdr3_aa: CASSLYPEQETQYF; cdr3_nt: TGTGCCAGCAGCTTGTACCCGGAACAAGAGACCCAGTACTTC; j_call: TRBJ2-5; d_call: NA; v_call: TRBV5-6; cdr3_length: 14; clone_size: NA
cdr3_aa: CAWRTGGNEAFF; cdr3_nt: TGTGCCTGGAGGACAGGGGGGAATGAAGCTTTCTTT; j_call: TRBJ1-1; d_call: TRBD1; v_call: TRBV30; cdr3_length: 12; clone_size: NA
cdr3_aa: CASSPTPPGQAAYGYTF; cdr3_nt: TGTGCCAGCTCACCCACCCCCCCCGGACAGGCCGCCTATGGCTACACCTTC; j_call: TRBJ1-2; d_call: TRBD1; v_call: TRBV18; cdr3_length: 17; clone_size: NA
cdr3_aa: CASSEGTREQYF; cdr3_nt: TGTGCCAGCAGTGAGGGGACGAGGGAGCAGTACTTC; j_call: TRBJ2-7; d_call: NA; v_call: TRBV6-5; cdr3_length: 12; clone_size: NA
cdr3_aa: CAWRGFDGYTF; cdr3_nt: TGTGCCTGGAGGGGGTTCGATGGCTACACCTTC; j_call: TRBJ1-2; d_call: NA; v_call: TRBV30; cdr3_length: 11; clone_size: NA
cdr3_aa: CASHQGNYGYTF; cdr3_nt: TGCGCCAGCCACCAGGGTAACTATGGCTACACCTTC; j_call: TRBJ1-2; d_call: NA; v_call: TRBV5-1; cdr3_length: 12; clone_size: NA